This TCR beta chain came from a study of cytomegalovirus exposure and HLA in healthy donors. Study background: There were 300 to 400 genotyped donors. Of these, roughly 80% fell in the genetic ancestry cluster associated with self-reported Caucasian donors.

A multiplex PCR was run with 60 Vbeta primers and 13 Jbeta primers. The data were produced by immunoSEQ multiplex PCR, yet TCRdb's version contains in-frame clones alone and is incomplete. The data contain 95,000 to 150,000 clones, 15% of them singletons. Notes on the study in general: Links to common viral pathogens appeared, in a later analysis, for several of the most significant clusters. As was reported, the classifier diagnosed cytomegalovirus status with high specificity and sensitivity. According to an earlier analysis, most TCR beta V segments yielded productive rearrangements about 90% or about 30% of the time.

The CDR3 is 18 amino acids. CDR1 SGDLS and CDR2 YYNGEE come from the germline V gene. The germline V and J ends were trimmed by 4 bases and 4 bases, with 24 bases remaining between them. Notes on this clone: Antigen: not known.

The sequencing input was PBMCs. The V call is TRBV9, the J call TRBJ1-3; unclear D gene. The sequence was obtained from a woman aged 18-29 years in good health and CMV-seronegative. The CDR3 DNA follows: TGTGCCAGCAGCCATCACCCGGCCGGGAGGGAGGCAGGAAACACCATATATTTT. It yields the protein CASSHHPAGREAGNTIYF.